The entry below describes one TCR beta chain. Its antigen is undetermined. The record originates from a study of monozygotic twins with inflammatory bowel disease. Study-wide findings and caveats: Healthy twins showed more clonotype sharing with others than IBD patients, especially patients with disease activity.

The input for each TCR library was 3,500 to 4,000 ng of total RNA. UMIs that had a 6-nucleotide sample barcode were put in using template switching. TCRdb reprocessed the 5' RACE reads and reports one entry per CDR3 protein, with no DNA. The sample table includes over 110,000 distinct CDR3 sequences. Material: blood. The source is a human donor with ulcerative colitis or Crohn's disease, or a healthy co-twin of an affected twin (not recorded which).

Here the CDR3 reads CASSSRGGAYEQYF. The rearrangement joins TRBV28 to TRBJ2-7; TCRdb lists TRBD2, though no DNA is available to test this call. CDR1 is MDHEN and CDR2 is SYDVKM in the germline V gene. The CDR3 length is 14 residues.